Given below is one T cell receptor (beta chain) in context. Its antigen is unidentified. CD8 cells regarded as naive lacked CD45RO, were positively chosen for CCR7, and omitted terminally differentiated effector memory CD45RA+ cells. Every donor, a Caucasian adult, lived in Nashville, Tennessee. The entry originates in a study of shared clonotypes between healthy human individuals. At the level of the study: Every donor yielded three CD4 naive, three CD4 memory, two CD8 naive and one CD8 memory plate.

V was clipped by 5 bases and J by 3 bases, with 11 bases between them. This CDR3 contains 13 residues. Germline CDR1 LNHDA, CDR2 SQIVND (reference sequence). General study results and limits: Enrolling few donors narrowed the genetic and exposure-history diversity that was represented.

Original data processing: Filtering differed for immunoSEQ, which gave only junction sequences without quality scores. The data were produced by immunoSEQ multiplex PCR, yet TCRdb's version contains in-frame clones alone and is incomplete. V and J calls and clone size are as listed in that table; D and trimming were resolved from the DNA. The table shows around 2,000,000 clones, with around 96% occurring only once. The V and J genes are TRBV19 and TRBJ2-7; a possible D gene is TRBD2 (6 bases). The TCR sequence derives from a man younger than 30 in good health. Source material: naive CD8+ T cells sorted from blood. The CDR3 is CASSPSTSYEQYF. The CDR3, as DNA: TGTGCCAGTAGTCCATCGACTAGCTACGAGCAGTACTTC.